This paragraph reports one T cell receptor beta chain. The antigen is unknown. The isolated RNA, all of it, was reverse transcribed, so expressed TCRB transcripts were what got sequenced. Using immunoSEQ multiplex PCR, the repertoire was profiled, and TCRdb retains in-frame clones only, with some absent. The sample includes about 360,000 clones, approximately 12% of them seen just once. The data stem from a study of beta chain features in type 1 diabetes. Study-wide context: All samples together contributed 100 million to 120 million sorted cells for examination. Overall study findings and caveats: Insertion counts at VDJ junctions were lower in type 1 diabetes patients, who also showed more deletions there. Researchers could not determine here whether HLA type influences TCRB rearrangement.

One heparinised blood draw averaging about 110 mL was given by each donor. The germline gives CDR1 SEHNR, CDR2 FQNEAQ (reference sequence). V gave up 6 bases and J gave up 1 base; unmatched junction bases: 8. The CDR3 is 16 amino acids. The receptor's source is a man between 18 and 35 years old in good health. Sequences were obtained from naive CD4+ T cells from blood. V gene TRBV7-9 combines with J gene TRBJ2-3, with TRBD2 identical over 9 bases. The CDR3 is CASSRLAGTRTDTQYF. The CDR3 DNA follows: TGTGCCAGCAGTCGGCTAGCGGGGACCCGCACAGATACGCAGTATTTT.